The rows below give T cell receptor beta chains drawn from one sample of a study of blood T cell repertoires in COVID-19. The data were produced by immunoSEQ multiplex PCR, yet TCRdb's version contains in-frame clones alone and is incomplete. The table records fewer than 200,000 clones, under 90% of them present only once. Sequencing used peripheral blood. All receptors come from a human donor in a cohort sampled during active COVID-19. Both conserved end residues are part of each CDR3. The order of the fields is V gene, D gene, J gene, clone size, CDR3 protein, CDR3 DNA. D genes are given only for firm matches. Clone size is shown for a subset of rows, as once, few, many or a class of expanded clone.

v_call: TRBV16
d_call: NA
j_call: TRBJ2-7
clone_size: NA
cdr3_aa: CASSRSYPYEQYF
cdr3_nt: TGTGCCAGCAGCCGGAGCTATCCCTACGAGCAGTACTTC

v_call: TRBV13
d_call: NA
j_call: TRBJ2-7
clone_size: NA
cdr3_aa: CASSLGQGGNEQYF
cdr3_nt: TGTGCCAGCAGCCTCGGACAAGGGGGTAACGAGCAGTACTTC

v_call: TRBV6-5
d_call: NA
j_call: TRBJ2-2
clone_size: NA
cdr3_aa: CASSSLTGELFF
cdr3_nt: TGTGCCAGCAGTTCCCTCACCGGGGAGCTGTTTTTT

v_call: TRBV7-7
d_call: NA
j_call: TRBJ1-1
clone_size: once
cdr3_aa: CALNAYGAEAFF
cdr3_nt: TGTGCCCTTAATGCCTACGGAGCTGAAGCTTTCTTT

v_call: TRBV6-6
d_call: NA
j_call: TRBJ1-2
clone_size: NA
cdr3_aa: CASSHSAIRGLGGYTF
cdr3_nt: TGTGCCAGCAGCCACTCCGCGATCCGGGGTCTGGGGGGCTACACCTTC

v_call: TRBV15
d_call: NA
j_call: TRBJ1-5
clone_size: NA
cdr3_aa: CATSRERGFDQPQHF
cdr3_nt: TGTGCCACCAGCAGAGAACGGGGGTTCGATCAGCCCCAGCATTTT

v_call: TRBV2
d_call: NA
j_call: TRBJ2-6
clone_size: NA
cdr3_aa: CASNRGLAGANVLTF
cdr3_nt: TGTGCCAGCAACCGGGGATTAGCTGGGGCCAACGTCCTGACTTTC

v_call: TRBV12-5
d_call: TRBD1
j_call: TRBJ1-1
clone_size: NA
cdr3_aa: CASDPGQGSTEAFF
cdr3_nt: TGTGCTAGTGACCCCGGACAGGGGAGCACTGAAGCTTTCTTT

v_call: TRBV7-9
d_call: TRBD1
j_call: TRBJ1-4
clone_size: NA
cdr3_aa: CASSRLGTGNEKLFF
cdr3_nt: TGTGCCAGCAGCCGCCTTGGGACAGGGAATGAAAAACTGTTTTTT

v_call: TRBV9
d_call: NA
j_call: TRBJ2-3
clone_size: NA
cdr3_aa: CASSVPGVKADTQYF
cdr3_nt: TGTGCCAGCAGCGTCCCAGGGGTTAAGGCAGATACGCAGTATTTT

v_call: TRBV27
d_call: NA
j_call: TRBJ1-4
clone_size: few
cdr3_aa: CASSSGHPGEKLFF
cdr3_nt: TGTGCCAGCAGTTCGGGACATCCGGGTGAAAAACTGTTTTTT

v_call: TRBV5-4
d_call: TRBD2
j_call: TRBJ2-5
clone_size: NA
cdr3_aa: CASSLGGGVSEETQYF
cdr3_nt: TGTGCCAGCAGCTTGGGGGGAGGGGTTTCGGAGGAGACCCAGTACTTC

v_call: TRBV12-3/TRBV12-4
d_call: TRBD1
j_call: TRBJ2-1
clone_size: NA
cdr3_aa: CASNLRGQHEQFF
cdr3_nt: TGTGCCAGCAACCTCAGGGGGCAGCATGAGCAGTTCTTC

v_call: TRBV10-3
d_call: TRBD1
j_call: TRBJ2-5
clone_size: NA
cdr3_aa: CAIRQGAFETQYF
cdr3_nt: TGTGCCATCAGGCAGGGGGCGTTTGAGACCCAGTACTTC

v_call: TRBV6-5
d_call: NA
j_call: TRBJ1-1
clone_size: NA
cdr3_aa: CASRNTLRVGTEAFF
cdr3_nt: TGTGCCAGCAGGAACACTCTCCGGGTGGGCACTGAAGCTTTCTTT

v_call: TRBV7-8
d_call: NA
j_call: TRBJ1-2
clone_size: once
cdr3_aa: CASSALGPGYTF
cdr3_nt: TGTGCCAGCAGCGCCCTAGGTCCTGGCTACACCTTC

v_call: TRBV7-8
d_call: TRBD2
j_call: TRBJ2-1
clone_size: NA
cdr3_aa: CASTPYRGGSYNEQFF
cdr3_nt: TGTGCCAGCACACCTTACCGGGGGGGCTCCTACAATGAGCAGTTCTTC

v_call: TRBV7-2
d_call: NA
j_call: TRBJ2-1
clone_size: NA
cdr3_aa: CASSLTTFHSNEQFF
cdr3_nt: TGTGCCAGCAGCTTAACTACATTCCATTCCAATGAGCAGTTCTTC

v_call: TRBV10-3
d_call: TRBD1
j_call: TRBJ2-1
clone_size: once
cdr3_aa: CATHPTGGQGEQFF
cdr3_nt: TGTGCCACCCACCCGACAGGGGGCCAGGGGGAGCAGTTCTTC

v_call: TRBV6-5
d_call: TRBD1
j_call: TRBJ2-7
clone_size: NA
cdr3_aa: CASRGTGWGAYEQYF
cdr3_nt: TGTGCCAGCAGGGGGACAGGGTGGGGAGCCTACGAGCAGTACTTC

v_call: TRBV3-1/TRBV3-2
d_call: NA
j_call: TRBJ1-4
clone_size: NA
cdr3_aa: CASSLTSEKLFF
cdr3_nt: TGTGCCAGCAGCCTTACTAGTGAAAAACTGTTTTTT

v_call: TRBV5-1
d_call: TRBD1
j_call: TRBJ2-7
clone_size: NA
cdr3_aa: CASSLMGRTGVSYEQYF
cdr3_nt: TGCGCCAGCAGCTTGATGGGGAGGACAGGGGTTTCCTACGAGCAGTACTTC

v_call: TRBV7-9
d_call: TRBD1
j_call: TRBJ2-1
clone_size: NA
cdr3_aa: CASSPDREPFF
cdr3_nt: TGTGCCAGCAGCCCGGACAGGGAACCGTTCTTC

v_call: TRBV19
d_call: NA
j_call: TRBJ2-7
clone_size: NA
cdr3_aa: CASSSGSYEQYF
cdr3_nt: TGTGCCAGTAGTTCGGGGTCCTACGAGCAGTACTTC

v_call: TRBV11-2
d_call: TRBD1
j_call: TRBJ1-3
clone_size: NA
cdr3_aa: CASSPLDRVAGNTIYF
cdr3_nt: TGTGCCAGCAGCCCCCTCGACAGGGTGGCTGGAAACACCATATATTTT

v_call: TRBV3-1/TRBV3-2
d_call: NA
j_call: TRBJ2-6
clone_size: NA
cdr3_aa: CASSPTGTGANVLTF
cdr3_nt: TGTGCCAGCAGCCCAACAGGGACAGGGGCCAACGTCCTGACTTTC

v_call: TRBV12-5
d_call: TRBD1
j_call: TRBJ2-7
clone_size: NA
cdr3_aa: CASGFGQVYEQYF
cdr3_nt: TGTGCTAGTGGATTTGGACAGGTCTACGAGCAGTACTTC

v_call: TRBV24-1
d_call: TRBD1
j_call: TRBJ1-1
clone_size: NA
cdr3_aa: CAIQGGTEAFF
cdr3_nt: TGTGCCATTCAGGGGGGCACTGAAGCTTTCTTT

v_call: TRBV11-2
d_call: NA
j_call: TRBJ1-1
clone_size: NA
cdr3_aa: CASSLVYGAEAFF
cdr3_nt: TGTGCCAGCAGCTTAGTATACGGGGCTGAAGCTTTCTTT

v_call: TRBV9
d_call: NA
j_call: TRBJ2-7
clone_size: NA
cdr3_aa: CASSAGTSSYEQYF
cdr3_nt: TGTGCCAGCAGCGCCGGGACAAGCTCCTACGAGCAGTACTTC

v_call: TRBV5-1
d_call: TRBD1
j_call: TRBJ1-1
clone_size: NA
cdr3_aa: CASSLGQGTYTEAFF
cdr3_nt: TGCGCCAGCAGCTTGGGACAGGGAACTTACACTGAAGCTTTCTTT

v_call: TRBV5-1
d_call: TRBD1
j_call: TRBJ2-7
clone_size: few
cdr3_aa: CASSFSGQGYEQYF
cdr3_nt: TGCGCCAGCAGCTTTTCGGGACAGGGATACGAGCAGTACTTC

v_call: TRBV5-1
d_call: NA
j_call: TRBJ1-6
clone_size: NA
cdr3_aa: CASSLDPGSPLHF
cdr3_nt: TGCGCCAGCAGCTTAGATCCGGGATCACCCCTCCACTTT

v_call: TRBV9
d_call: NA
j_call: TRBJ2-5
clone_size: NA
cdr3_aa: CASSAHPDQETQYF
cdr3_nt: TGTGCCAGCAGCGCCCACCCGGACCAAGAGACCCAGTACTTC

v_call: TRBV5-1
d_call: NA
j_call: TRBJ2-7
clone_size: once
cdr3_aa: CASSLVSAFSYEQYF
cdr3_nt: TGCGCCAGCAGCTTGGTGAGCGCCTTCTCCTACGAGCAGTACTTC

v_call: TRBV7-8
d_call: TRBD1
j_call: TRBJ1-1
clone_size: once
cdr3_aa: CASSLVDRGWNTEAFF
cdr3_nt: TGTGCCAGCAGCTTAGTTGACAGGGGGTGGAACACTGAAGCTTTCTTT

v_call: TRBV7-6
d_call: TRBD1
j_call: TRBJ1-2
clone_size: NA
cdr3_aa: CASSPQAQGMGGYTF
cdr3_nt: TGTGCCAGCAGCCCCCAGGCACAGGGGATGGGTGGCTACACCTTC

v_call: TRBV6-5
d_call: NA
j_call: TRBJ1-2
clone_size: NA
cdr3_aa: CASRTSYGYTF
cdr3_nt: TGTGCCAGCAGGACATCTTATGGCTACACCTTC

v_call: TRBV30
d_call: NA
j_call: TRBJ1-1
clone_size: NA
cdr3_aa: CAWSVQRRGHTEAFF
cdr3_nt: TGTGCCTGGAGTGTACAAAGGAGAGGGCACACTGAAGCTTTCTTT

v_call: TRBV10-3
d_call: NA
j_call: TRBJ1-6
clone_size: NA
cdr3_aa: CATRTGGHRNNSPLHF
cdr3_nt: TGTGCCACCCGTACGGGGGGACATCGGAATAATTCACCCCTCCACTTT

v_call: TRBV5-1
d_call: TRBD1
j_call: TRBJ2-7
clone_size: NA
cdr3_aa: CASSLGTGNYEQYF
cdr3_nt: TGCGCCAGCAGCCTGGGGACAGGGAATTACGAGCAGTACTTC

v_call: TRBV11-3
d_call: TRBD1
j_call: TRBJ2-7
clone_size: NA
cdr3_aa: CASSPGTGYEQYF
cdr3_nt: TGTGCCAGCAGCCCCGGGACAGGCTACGAGCAGTACTTC

v_call: TRBV2
d_call: TRBD1
j_call: TRBJ2-1
clone_size: NA
cdr3_aa: CASILGQGPPNEQFF
cdr3_nt: TGTGCCAGCATACTGGGACAGGGTCCTCCCAATGAGCAGTTCTTC

v_call: TRBV14
d_call: NA
j_call: TRBJ1-1
clone_size: NA
cdr3_aa: CASSQGGGLTEAFF
cdr3_nt: TGTGCCAGCAGCCAAGGAGGGGGTCTCACTGAAGCTTTCTTT

v_call: TRBV30
d_call: NA
j_call: TRBJ2-7
clone_size: NA
cdr3_aa: CAWKGSTWGEQYF
cdr3_nt: TGTGCCTGGAAAGGGAGTACGTGGGGCGAGCAGTACTTC

v_call: TRBV4-1
d_call: NA
j_call: TRBJ2-5
clone_size: NA
cdr3_aa: CASSPGSGETQYF
cdr3_nt: TGCGCCAGCAGCCCTGGGTCAGGGGAGACCCAGTACTTC

v_call: TRBV5-6
d_call: TRBD1
j_call: TRBJ2-7
clone_size: NA
cdr3_aa: CASSFLDRGSYEQYF
cdr3_nt: TGTGCCAGCAGCTTCTTGGACAGGGGGTCCTACGAGCAGTACTTC